This T cell receptor (beta chain) is drawn from a study of response to subunit inactivated influenza vaccine (dated by TCRdb to 2016 to 2018). Describing the broader study: Deep quantitative T cell receptor repertoire profiling was used in the study to track responses to a trivalent subunit inactivated influenza vaccine. The paper as a whole reports these results and caveats: The authors suggested that each seasonal influenza vaccination may recruit only a limited number of new T cells.

The table lists this clonotype with a few counts. The antigen it binds to is not known. The sample holds no much larger clone one base away, and base qualities are not on file. Library creation used RT-PCR. The sequencer was an Illumina HiSeq 2500. TCRdb redid the processing of the public reads, applying fastp at Q25 and MiXCR, and retained in-frame beta chains. Every CDR3 protein is listed once, alongside the most common genes and DNA of its rows. Across this sample there are about 780,000 distinct CDR3 sequences, with approximately 17% seen only once. The top ten hold roughly 11% of the sample. CDR1 is given as MNHEY and CDR2 as SVGAGI, both from the germline V gene. From V the trimming removes 2 bases and from J it removes 3 bases, while the gene matches leave 4 bases of the junction unaccounted for. The CDR3 sequence holds 15 residues, the cysteine and phenylalanine included. Kept here is only the CDR3 DNA, which spans 45 bases and is read in frame from base 1.

Recombination connected TRBV6-5 to TRBJ2-7, and 10 junction bases match TRBD1. Sequencing was performed on PBMCs from blood, taken less than 6 days after vaccination. The receptor was derived from a man aged 45-65 years who received an inactivated influenza vaccine. Donor details come from another sample of the same person, matched by shared clones. CDR3 loop: CASSYRDRGDYEQYF. The DNA sequence follows: TGTGCCAGCAGTTACCGGGACAGGGGTGACTACGAGCAGTACTTC.